These 19 T cell receptor beta chains were sequenced from one sample in a study of regulatory T cells in long-lasting Graves disease. Construction of TCR beta libraries relied on iRepertoire HTBI primers and on Arm-PCR targeting CDR3 regions. TCRdb re-called the multiplex PCR reads through MiXCR, storing one row per CDR3 protein. This table has 370,000 or so distinct CDR3 sequences, 16% appearing once. Time point noted: newly diagnosed GD, antithyroid drugs for less than 3 months. The TCR library was prepared using RNA isolated from PBMCs. The sample also formed part of further work on T cells in Graves' hyperthyroidism and ophthalmopathy.

Sequenced here: peripheral blood mononuclear cells (PBMCs), sampled at new diagnosis, from a patient treated with antithyroid drugs. The receptors were sampled from a woman younger than 30 with Graves disease.

This clonotype showed up many times. The chain links TRBV5-1 to TRBJ2-1, with 15 bases fitting TRBD2. The CDR3 has 17 amino acids. From germline, CDR1 is SGHRS and CDR2 YFSETQ. V dropped 3 bases and J dropped 2; count of bases not matched to a gene: 3. CDR3 protein: CASSSRTSGGAYNEQFF. The CDR3 region has the DNA TGCGCCAGCAGCTCGAGGACTAGCGGGGGGGCCTACAATGAGCAGTTCTTC. The variable domain in full, with the rest retrieved from reference TRBV5-1 and TRBJ2-1, is KAGVTQTPRYLIKTRGQQVTLSCSPISGHRSVSWYQQTPGQGLQFLFEYFSETQRNKGNFPGRFSGRQFSNSRSEMNVSTLELGDSALYLCASSSRTSGGAYNEQFFGPGTRLTVL.

The sample holds many counts of this clonotype. The chain employs TRBV20-1 and TRBJ2-7; 10 nucleotides agree with TRBD2. With V trimmed by 4 bases and J by 4 bases, 1 base remained unmatched. Germline assignment: CDR1 DFQATT and CDR2 SNEGSKA (reference sequence). The length of the CDR3 is 12 residues. For the CDR3, the DNA is TGCAGTGCTACGACTAGCGGGTACGAGCAGTACTTC. The encoded protein is CSATTSGYEQYF.

This clonotype was observed many times. The chain carries TRBV2 and TRBJ1-5; D gene ambiguous. There are 13 residues in the CDR3. Germline CDR1 reads SNHLY; CDR2 reads FYNNEI. Trimming took off 6 bases at V and 0 bases at J, with 6 bases between the two ends. The CDR3 is CASRRSSNQPQHF. The CDR3 DNA reads TGTGCCAGCAGGAGAAGTAGCAATCAGCCCCAGCATTTT.

This clonotype was found many times. This rearrangement joins TRBV2 to TRBJ2-7, with D perhaps TRBD1 or TRBD2 (5 bases each). The CDR3 has 13 residues. Between the trimmed V and J ends, which lost 7 bases and 1 base, there was a span of 11 bases. Per germline, CDR1 SNHLY and CDR2 FYNNEI. The DNA of the CDR3 is TGTGCCAGCATGGGGCTAGCATCCTACGAGCAGTACTTC. Translated, it gives CASMGLASYEQYF.

This clonotype has a handful of counts. The V and J genes are TRBV9 and TRBJ2-1, with TRBD2 matching over 7 bases. CDR3 length equals 15 residues. Germline assignment: CDR1 SGDLS and CDR2 YYNGEE. Trimming took 4 bases from V and 4 from J; bases not matched to a gene: 8. This CDR3 is CASSSATSLYNEQFF. DNA for the CDR3: TGTGCCAGCAGCTCGGCGACTAGCCTTTACAATGAGCAGTTCTTC.

This chain links TRBV13 with TRBJ2-1; possibly TRBD1 or TRBD2 for D (5 bases each). The CDR3 is 14 amino acids. Trimming removed 5 bases from V and 9 bases from J, with 17 bases in between. The germline CDR1 and CDR2 sequences are PRHDT and FYEKMQ (reference sequence). The CDR3 reads CASSIGTQEFEQFF. For the CDR3, the DNA is TGTGCCAGCAGCATCGGGACCCAAGAGTTTGAGCAGTTCTTC.

This clonotype was seen many times. The CDR3 here is CASSSGPTGTQYF. CDR3 coding DNA: TGTGCCAGCAGTTCTGGGCCTACGGGGACCCAGTACTTC. The V gene is TRBV12-3 or TRBV12-4, the J gene TRBJ2-5; D not resolved. The germline V and J ends were trimmed by 4 bases and 7 bases, with 13 bases remaining between them. The CDR3 covers 13 residues.

This clonotype has at least ten counts. For the CDR3, the DNA is TGTGCCAGCAGTTACGCAGGGGGCCCCGGGGAGCTGTTTTTT. Protein: CASSYAGGPGELFF. The rearrangement links TRBV12-3 or TRBV12-4 to TRBJ2-2; 8 bases line up with TRBD1. V trimming: 4 bases; J trimming: 6 bases; junction bases outside the gene matches: 4. The CDR3 runs 14 residues.

This clonotype was seen ten or more times. The rearrangement links TRBV30 to TRBJ1-1, with D maybe TRBD1 (5 bases). V was cut by 2 bases and J by 5 bases, with 24 bases left in between. Per germline, CDR1 GTSNPN and CDR2 SVGIG (reference sequence). This CDR3 has 17 amino acids. CDR3 in DNA: TGTGCCTGGAGTTCTTGGGGGTCCTCAACCTATGGTACTGAAGCTTTCTTT. Protein product: CAWSSWGSSTYGTEAFF.

Worth noting for this clonotype: This may come from a read error, since a much larger clone is one base off. The rearrangement joins TRBV20-1 to TRBJ2-7; TRBD2 agrees at 7 bases. Germline loops: CDR1 DFQATT, CDR2 SNEGSKA (reference sequence). The CDR3 sequence is 13 residues long. The CDR3 DNA follows: TGCAGTGCTCTTGGACTAGATTTCTACGAGCGGTACTTC. Amino acid sequence: CSALGLDFYERYF.

The J gene is TRBJ1-3, the V gene TRBV7-8, with TRBD1 matching 7 bases. This CDR3 has 16 amino acids. With V trimmed by 5 bases and J by 7 bases, 14 bases remained unmatched. CDR1 is SGHVS, CDR2 FQNEAQ, per germline. The CDR3 sequence is CASSPNRTGRRNTIYF. In nucleotides, the CDR3 is TGTGCCAGCAGCCCAAACAGGACAGGAAGGAGGAACACCATATATTTT.

This clonotype was picked up a small number of times. The chain has TRBV12-5 and TRBJ2-2; the D gene is possibly TRBD2 (6 bases). V lost 5 bases and J lost 0, with 10 bases in between. The CDR3 contains 15 residues. Germline CDR1 and CDR2: LGHNT and FRNRAP. The CDR3 bases are TGTGCTAGTGGTCGACTAGTTGCGAACACCGGGGAGCTGTTTTTT. Its protein is CASGRLVANTGELFF.

This clonotype was seen at least ten times. The chain recombines TRBV2 with TRBJ2-2, with a possible D match to TRBD2 (6 bases). The CDR3 is made up of 15 amino acids. In germline, CDR1 is SNHLY, CDR2 FYNNEI. Trimming shortened V by 6 bases and J by 3 bases, and 14 bases separated the two germline ends. The DNA for the CDR3 is TGTGCCAGCAGGGGCCATAGCGGCTACACCGGGGAGCTGTTTTTT. Residues: CASRGHSGYTGELFF. The whole variable domain, filled in from reference TRBV2 and TRBJ2-2, reads EPEVTQTPSHQVTQMGQEVILRCVPISNHLYFYWYRQILGQKVEFLVSFYNNEISEKSEIFDDQFSVERPDGSNFTLKIRSTKLEDSAMYFCASRGHSGYTGELFFGEGSRLTVL.

The chain joins TRBV5-1 to TRBJ2-5; 8 bases agree with TRBD2. The V gene end was trimmed by 6 bases and the J gene end by 5 bases; junction bases not matched to a gene: 18. The CDR3 spans 17 residues. Germline V CDR1 and CDR2: SGHRS, YFSETQ. CDR3 DNA: TGCGCCAGCACCCTAAACGGGCTTGGCGGGGGGATGGAGACCCAGTACTTC. It codes for CASTLNGLGGGMETQYF.

This clonotype was found many times. The rearrangement joins TRBV24-1 to TRBJ2-1, with D possibly TRBD2 on 5 matching bases. Germline CDR1 reads KGHDR; CDR2 reads SFDVKD. V lost 3 bases and J 6 bases, leaving 11 bases between the germline ends. The CDR3 sequence is 14 residues long. CDR3 protein: CATSDPGAANEQFF. CDR3 bases: TGTGCCACCAGTGATCCTGGAGCGGCCAATGAGCAGTTCTTC.

This clonotype was seen more than once but under ten times. The gene calls are TRBV5-1 and TRBJ2-1; TRBD2 aligns across 9 bases. Germline CDR1 reads SGHRS; CDR2 reads YFSETQ. Germline trimming cut 4 bases from V and 3 bases from J; bases unmatched to any gene: 11. The CDR3 sequence is 17 residues long. The CDR3 DNA reads as TGCGCCAGCAGCCCGGGGGTGACTAGCGGATTCTACAATGAGCAGTTCTTC. Protein sequence: CASSPGVTSGFYNEQFF.

A few counts support this clonotype. The CDR3 sequence: CASSQGDVTLAKNIQYF. The CDR3 region has the DNA TGTGCCAGCAGCCAAGGGGACGTTACTCTAGCCAAAAACATTCAGTACTTC. J is TRBJ2-4 and V is TRBV3-1; D tentatively reads TRBD1 or TRBD2 (5 bases each). The CDR3 contains 17 residues. The germline CDR1 and CDR2 sequences are LGHDT and YNNKEL (reference sequence). The V gene lost 1 base and the J gene lost 0 bases, with 13 bases spanning the gap.

This clonotype has ten or more counts. The chain joins TRBV6-1 to TRBJ2-3; D unresolved. Germline CDR1 MNHNS, CDR2 SASEGT. The CDR3 has 14 amino acids. V was cut by 1 base and J by 4 bases, with 9 bases left in between. The DNA for the CDR3 is TGTGCCAGCAGTGAAGGGGCAGGAGCAGATACGCAGTATTTT. Protein product: CASSEGAGADTQYF.

At least ten counts were recorded for this clonotype. This chain joins TRBV27 and TRBJ2-2; D not resolved. Trimming removed 3 bases at V and 1 base at J, with 3 bases between. Germline values: CDR1 MNHEY, CDR2 SMNVEV (reference sequence). The CDR3 is 13 amino acids. This CDR3 is CASSFLNTGELFF. CDR3 sequence (DNA): TGTGCCAGCAGTTTCCTGAACACCGGGGAGCTGTTTTTT.